Listed below are T cell receptor beta chains from one sample, sequenced in a study of beta chain features in type 1 diabetes. The assay was immunoSEQ multiplex PCR, and TCRdb's table has in-frame clones only and misses some. The sample has over 500,000 clones, roughly a sixth seen once. Material for sequencing was naive CD4+ T cells from blood. These receptors were collected from a young man in good health. The CDR3 runs from the conserved cysteine through the conserved F or W. Each record gives: V gene, D gene, clone size, J gene, CDR3 protein, CDR3 DNA. The D gene is left open where the match is weak. Size tells how often a clone was seen (once, few, many) or the class of an expanded clone, and some rows leave it out.

TRBV7-9	TRBD1	-	TRBJ1-6	CASSFRDRGSSPLHF	TGTGCCAGCAGCTTCCGGGACAGGGGTTCTTCACCCCTCCACTTT
TRBV29-1	-	-	TRBJ2-3	CSVKTTGTRGPDTQYF	TGCAGCGTTAAGACAACCGGGACAAGAGGTCCAGATACGCAGTATTTT
TRBV9	-	few	TRBJ1-4	CASSPTATNEKLFF	TGTGCCAGCAGTCCGACAGCAACTAATGAAAAACTGTTTTTT
TRBV7-9	-	few	TRBJ2-3	CASTPGPSTDTQYF	TGTGCCAGCACCCCCGGGCCTAGCACAGATACGCAGTATTTT
TRBV9	-	-	TRBJ2-1	CASSRAPGANEQFF	TGTGCCAGCAGCCGGGCCCCCGGGGCCAATGAGCAGTTCTTC
TRBV6-6	-	few	TRBJ2-7	CASSYSGAGSSYF	TGTGCCAGCAGTTATAGCGGCGCAGGGTCGTCCTACTTC
TRBV4-2	-	few	TRBJ1-4	CASSQERRGEKLFF	TGTGCCAGCAGCCAAGAGCGAAGAGGGGAAAAACTGTTTTTT
TRBV29-1	-	few	TRBJ1-1	CSVLVLNTEAFF	TGCAGCGTCCTAGTCCTGAACACTGAAGCTTTCTTT
TRBV9	TRBD1	-	TRBJ1-1	CASSVGVDRGRRNTEAFF	TGTGCCAGCAGCGTAGGGGTGGACAGGGGGCGCAGGAACACTGAAGCTTTCTTT
TRBV29-1	-	-	TRBJ2-7	CSVVGFGEQYF	TGCAGCGTTGTGGGGTTTGGCGAGCAGTACTTC
TRBV10-3	TRBD2	many	TRBJ2-7	CAIRGLAADEQYF	TGTGCCATCAGGGGACTAGCGGCAGACGAGCAGTACTTC
TRBV18	-	-	TRBJ1-1	CASSPPWGTTEAFF	TGTGCCAGCTCACCACCGTGGGGGACCACTGAAGCTTTCTTT
TRBV7-2	TRBD1	few	TRBJ2-1	CASSLVRDRVNEQFF	TGTGCCAGCAGCTTAGTCCGGGACAGGGTTAATGAGCAGTTCTTC
TRBV5-1	TRBD2	-	TRBJ2-7	CASSFGNSGSSYEQYF	TGCGCCAGCAGCTTTGGAAATAGCGGGAGCTCCTACGAGCAGTACTTC
TRBV5-1	-	few	TRBJ2-3	CASSLQQDTQYF	TGCGCCAGCAGCTTACAACAAGATACGCAGTATTTT
TRBV10-3	-	few	TRBJ1-1	CAISEGFGRMNTEAFF	TGTGCCATCAGTGAGGGATTCGGGCGGATGAACACTGAAGCTTTCTTT
TRBV6-5	-	few	TRBJ2-3	CASSYRTRTDTQYF	TGTGCCAGCAGTTACAGGACGCGGACAGATACGCAGTATTTT
TRBV7-9	TRBD1	-	TRBJ1-5	CASSFSTGTNQPQHF	TGTGCCAGCAGCTTCTCGACAGGGACGAATCAGCCCCAGCATTTT
TRBV28	-	few	TRBJ1-2	CASSYGDFGNYGYTF	TGTGCCAGCAGTTACGGGGACTTCGGAAACTATGGCTACACCTTC
TRBV7-2	TRBD1	-	TRBJ2-2	CASSRRPGQGSTGELFF	TGTGCCAGCAGCCGAAGGCCGGGACAGGGGAGCACCGGGGAGCTGTTTTTT
TRBV30	-	few	TRBJ1-2	CAWMRGGYGYTF	TGTGCCTGGATGAGAGGGGGGTATGGCTACACCTTC
TRBV7-9	TRBD1	-	TRBJ1-2	CASSLVEGARGYTF	TGTGCCAGCAGCTTAGTCGAGGGGGCGCGAGGCTACACCTTC
TRBV30	-	few	TRBJ2-7	CAWSGFSRVSSYEQYF	TGTGCCTGGAGTGGATTCTCGCGGGTTAGCTCCTACGAGCAGTACTTC
TRBV4-2	-	few	TRBJ2-2	CASSQDLGGRTGELFF	TGTGCCAGCAGCCAAGATCTGGGGGGCCGCACCGGGGAGCTGTTTTTT
TRBV7-3	-	-	TRBJ2-3	CASSLIGRKDTDTQYF	TGTGCCAGCAGCTTAATTGGGAGGAAAGACACAGATACGCAGTATTTT